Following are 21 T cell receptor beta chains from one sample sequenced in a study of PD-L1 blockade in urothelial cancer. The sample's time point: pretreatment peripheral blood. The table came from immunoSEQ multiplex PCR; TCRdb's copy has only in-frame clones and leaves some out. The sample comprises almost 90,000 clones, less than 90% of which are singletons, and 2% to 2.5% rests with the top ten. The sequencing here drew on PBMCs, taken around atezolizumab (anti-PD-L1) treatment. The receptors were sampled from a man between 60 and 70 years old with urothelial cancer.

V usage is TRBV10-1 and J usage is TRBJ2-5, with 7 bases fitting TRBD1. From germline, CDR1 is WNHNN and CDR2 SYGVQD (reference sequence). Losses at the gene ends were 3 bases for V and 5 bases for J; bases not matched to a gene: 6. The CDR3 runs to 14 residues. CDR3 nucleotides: TGCGCCAGCAGTGACCAGGGGGTAGGGGAGACCCAGTACTTC. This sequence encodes CASSDQGVGETQYF.

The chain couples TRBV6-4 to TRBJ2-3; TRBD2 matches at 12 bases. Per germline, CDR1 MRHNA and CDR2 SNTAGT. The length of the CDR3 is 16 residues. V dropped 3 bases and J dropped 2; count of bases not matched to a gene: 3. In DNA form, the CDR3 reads TGTGCCAGCAGTGAAGGGACTAGCGGGCCCACAGATACGCAGTATTTT. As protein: CASSEGTSGPTDTQYF.

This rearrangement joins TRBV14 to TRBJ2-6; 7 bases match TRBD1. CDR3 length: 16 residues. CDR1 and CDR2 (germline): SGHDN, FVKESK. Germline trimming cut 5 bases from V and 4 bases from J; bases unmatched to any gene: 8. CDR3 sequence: CASSKGASVGANVLTF. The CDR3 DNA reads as TGTGCCAGCAGCAAGGGGGCATCCGTCGGGGCCAACGTCCTGACTTTC.

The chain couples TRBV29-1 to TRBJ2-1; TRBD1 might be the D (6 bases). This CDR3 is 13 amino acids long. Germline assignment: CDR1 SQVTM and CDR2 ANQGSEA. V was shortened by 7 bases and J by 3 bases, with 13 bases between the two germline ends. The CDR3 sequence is CSATPTGYNEQFF. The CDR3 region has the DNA TGCAGCGCGACCCCGACAGGCTACAATGAGCAGTTCTTC.

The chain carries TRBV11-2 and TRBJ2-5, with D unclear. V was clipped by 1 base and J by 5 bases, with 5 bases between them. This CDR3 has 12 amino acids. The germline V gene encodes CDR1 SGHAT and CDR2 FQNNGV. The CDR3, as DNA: TGTGCCAGCAGCTTAGGGCGGGAGACCCAGTACTTC. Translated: CASSLGRETQYF.

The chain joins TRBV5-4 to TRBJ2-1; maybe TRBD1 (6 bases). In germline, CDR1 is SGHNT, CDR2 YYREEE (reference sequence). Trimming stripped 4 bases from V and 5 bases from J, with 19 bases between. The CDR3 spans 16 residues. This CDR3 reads CASSQRTVFYDNEQFF. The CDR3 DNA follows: TGTGCCAGCAGCCAACGGACAGTTTTTTACGACAATGAGCAGTTCTTC. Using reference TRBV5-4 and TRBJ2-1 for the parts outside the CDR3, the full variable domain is ETGVTQSPTHLIKTRGQQVTLRCSSQSGHNTVSWYQQALGQGPQFIFQYYREEENGRGNFPPRFSGLQFPNYSSELNVNALELDDSALYLCASSQRTVFYDNEQFFGPGTRLTVL.

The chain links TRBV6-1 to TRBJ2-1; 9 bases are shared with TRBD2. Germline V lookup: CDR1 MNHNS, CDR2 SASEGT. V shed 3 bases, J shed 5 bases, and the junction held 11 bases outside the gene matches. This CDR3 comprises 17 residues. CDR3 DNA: TGTGCCAGCAGTGAGAGGAGGGCGGGAGGGTACGACAATGAGCAGTTCTTC. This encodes CASSERRAGGYDNEQFF.

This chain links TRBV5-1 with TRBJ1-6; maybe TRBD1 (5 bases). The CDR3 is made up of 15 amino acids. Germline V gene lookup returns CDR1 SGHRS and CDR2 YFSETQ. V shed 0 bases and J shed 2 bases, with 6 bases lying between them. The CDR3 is CASSLEGAYNSPLHF. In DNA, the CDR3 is TGCGCCAGCAGCTTGGAAGGGGCCTATAATTCACCCCTCCACTTT. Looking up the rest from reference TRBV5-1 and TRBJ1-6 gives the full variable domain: KAGVTQTPRYLIKTRGQQVTLSCSPISGHRSVSWYQQTPGQGLQFLFEYFSETQRNKGNFPGRFSGRQFSNSRSEMNVSTLELGDSALYLCASSLEGAYNSPLHFGNGTRLTVT.

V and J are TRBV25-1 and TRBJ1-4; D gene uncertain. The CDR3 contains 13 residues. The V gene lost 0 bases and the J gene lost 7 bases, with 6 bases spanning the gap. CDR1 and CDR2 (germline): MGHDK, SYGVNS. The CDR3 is CASSEYEGEKLFF. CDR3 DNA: TGTGCCAGCAGTGAATATGAGGGTGAAAAACTGTTTTTT.

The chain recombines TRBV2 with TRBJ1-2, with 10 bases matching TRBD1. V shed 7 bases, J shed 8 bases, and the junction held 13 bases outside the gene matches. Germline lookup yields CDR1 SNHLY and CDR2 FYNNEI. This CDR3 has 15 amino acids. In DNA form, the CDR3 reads TGTGCCAGCACCGAAAACGGGGACAGGGGACGAGGCTACACCTTC. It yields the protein CASTENGDRGRGYTF.

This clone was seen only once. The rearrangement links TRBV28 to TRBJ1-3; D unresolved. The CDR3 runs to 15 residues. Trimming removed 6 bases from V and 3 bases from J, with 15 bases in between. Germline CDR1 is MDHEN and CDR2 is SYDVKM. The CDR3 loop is CASSLGSRYGNTIYF. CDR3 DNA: TGTGCCAGCAGCCTCGGTTCCCGGTATGGAAACACCATATATTTT.

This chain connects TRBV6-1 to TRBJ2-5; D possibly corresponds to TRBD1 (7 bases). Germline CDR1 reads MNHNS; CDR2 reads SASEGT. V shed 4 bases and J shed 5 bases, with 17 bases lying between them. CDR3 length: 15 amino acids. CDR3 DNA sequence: TGTGCCAGCAGTGTACAGGGGAGTGGGGGGGAGACCCAGTACTTC. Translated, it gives CASSVQGSGGETQYF.

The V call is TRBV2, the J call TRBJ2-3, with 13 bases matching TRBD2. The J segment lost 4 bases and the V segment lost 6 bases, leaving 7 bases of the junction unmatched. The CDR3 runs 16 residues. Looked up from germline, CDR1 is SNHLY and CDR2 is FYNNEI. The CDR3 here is CASRRTSGSISDTQYF. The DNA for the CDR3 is TGTGCCAGCAGGAGGACTAGCGGGAGTATCTCAGATACGCAGTATTTT.

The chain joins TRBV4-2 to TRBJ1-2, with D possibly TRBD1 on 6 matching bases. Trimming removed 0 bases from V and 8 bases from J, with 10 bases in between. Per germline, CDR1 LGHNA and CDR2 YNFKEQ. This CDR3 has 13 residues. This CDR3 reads CASSQEQGGGYTF. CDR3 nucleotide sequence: TGTGCCAGCAGCCAAGAACAGGGTGGCGGCTACACCTTC.

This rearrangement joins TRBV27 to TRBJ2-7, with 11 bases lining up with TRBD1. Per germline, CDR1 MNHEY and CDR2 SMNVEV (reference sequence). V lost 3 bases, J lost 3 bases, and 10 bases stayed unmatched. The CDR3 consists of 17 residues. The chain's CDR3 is CASSLASPGTGGYEQYF. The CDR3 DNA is TGTGCCAGCAGTTTGGCTTCCCCCGGGACAGGGGGCTACGAGCAGTACTTC.

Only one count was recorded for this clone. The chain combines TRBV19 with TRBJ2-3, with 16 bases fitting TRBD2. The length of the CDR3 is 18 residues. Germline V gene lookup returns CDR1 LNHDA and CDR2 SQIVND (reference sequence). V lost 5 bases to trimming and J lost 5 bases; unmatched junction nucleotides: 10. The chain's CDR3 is CASSLGTSGGAGRDTQYF. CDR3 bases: TGTGCCAGTAGTCTAGGGACTAGCGGGGGGGCAGGGCGAGATACGCAGTATTTT.

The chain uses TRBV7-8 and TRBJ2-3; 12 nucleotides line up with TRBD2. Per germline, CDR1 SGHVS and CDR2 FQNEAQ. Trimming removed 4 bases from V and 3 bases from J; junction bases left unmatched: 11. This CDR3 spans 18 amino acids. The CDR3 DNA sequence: TGTGCCAGCAGCTCAGGTGTCACCGGGACTAGCGGGACAGATACGCAGTATTTT. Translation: CASSSGVTGTSGTDTQYF. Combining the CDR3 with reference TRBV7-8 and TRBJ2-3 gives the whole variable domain GAGVSQSPRYKVAKRGQDVALRCDPISGHVSLFWYQQALGQGPEFLTYFQNEAQLDKSGLPSDRFFAERPEGSVSTLKIQRTQQEDSAVYLCASSSGVTGTSGTDTQYFGPGTRLTVL.

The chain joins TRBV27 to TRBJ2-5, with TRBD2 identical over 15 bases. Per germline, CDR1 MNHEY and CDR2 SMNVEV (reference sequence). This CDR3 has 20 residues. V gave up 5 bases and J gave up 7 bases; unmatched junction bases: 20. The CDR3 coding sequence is TGTGCCAGCAGTCACTACTCCGGGACTAGCGGGGGGTATACTATTGGGACCCAGTACTTC. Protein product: CASSHYSGTSGGYTIGTQYF.

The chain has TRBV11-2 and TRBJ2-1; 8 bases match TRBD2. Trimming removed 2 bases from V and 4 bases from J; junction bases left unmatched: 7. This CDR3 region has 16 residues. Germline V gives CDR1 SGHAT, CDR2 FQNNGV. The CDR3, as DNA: TGTGCCAGCAGCTTAATCGCTAGCGGGCGATACAATGAGCAGTTCTTC. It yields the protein CASSLIASGRYNEQFF.

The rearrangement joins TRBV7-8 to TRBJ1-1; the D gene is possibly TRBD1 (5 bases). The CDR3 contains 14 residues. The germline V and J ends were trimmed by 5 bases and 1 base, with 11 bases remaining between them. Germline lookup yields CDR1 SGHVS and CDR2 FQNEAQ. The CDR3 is CASSQGRSNTEAFF. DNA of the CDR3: TGTGCCAGCAGCCAGGGAAGATCGAACACTGAAGCTTTCTTT. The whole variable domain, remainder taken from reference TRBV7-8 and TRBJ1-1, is GAGVSQSPRYKVAKRGQDVALRCDPISGHVSLFWYQQALGQGPEFLTYFQNEAQLDKSGLPSDRFFAERPEGSVSTLKIQRTQQEDSAVYLCASSQGRSNTEAFFGQGTRLTVV.

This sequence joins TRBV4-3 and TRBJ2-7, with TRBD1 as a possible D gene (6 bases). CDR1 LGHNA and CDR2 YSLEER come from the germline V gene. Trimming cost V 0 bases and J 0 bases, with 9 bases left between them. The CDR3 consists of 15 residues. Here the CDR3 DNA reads TGCGCCAGCAGCCAAGATTGGGGGCTCTCCTACGAGCAGTACTTC. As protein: CASSQDWGLSYEQYF.